These T cell receptor beta chains were read from a single sample in a study of blood T cell repertoires in COVID-19. The protocol was immunoSEQ multiplex PCR, while the TCRdb copy is restricted to in-frame clones and leaves out a portion. The top ten clones hold 18% of a sample with tens of thousands of clones, over 80% of them seen once. The sequenced sample was peripheral blood. These receptors originate from a human donor in a cohort sampled during active COVID-19. Each CDR3 is given with its conserved first and last residue. A D gene is named only where the DNA matches it firmly. The size entry is marked missing in some rows and otherwise reads once, few, many or a size class.

NA	NA	TRBV10-3	TRBJ1-1	TGTGCCATCAGTGATATCTTGGGGGGGACCACTGAAGCTTTCTTT	CAISDILGGTTEAFF
NA	NA	TRBV6-2/TRBV6-3	TRBJ2-7	TGTGCCAGCAGTTACGGGGGCCCATACGAGCAGTACTTC	CASSYGGPYEQYF
TRBD1	NA	TRBV5-1	TRBJ1-5	TGCGCCAGCAGCTCGACAGGGATTGGGCCCCAGCATTTT	CASSSTGIGPQHF
NA	NA	TRBV18	TRBJ2-6	TGTGCCAGCTCACCAAGATCCCCAGATAAAAGCTCTGGGGCCAACGTCCTGACTTTC	CASSPRSPDKSSGANVLTF
TRBD2	NA	TRBV4-3	TRBJ2-1	TGCGCCAGCAGCCACCTACCGTTGGGACTAGCGGGGGGCAATGAGCAGTTCTTC	CASSHLPLGLAGGNEQFF
NA	NA	TRBV7-8	TRBJ2-6	TGTGCCAGCAGCTTAGTTACAAACGCCGACTCTGGGGCCAACGTCCTGACTTTC	CASSLVTNADSGANVLTF
TRBD2	once	TRBV11-1	TRBJ2-1	TGTGCCAGCACGCTAGGGGCGGGGGGTTACAATGAGCAGTTCTTC	CASTLGAGGYNEQFF
NA	NA	TRBV5-1	TRBJ1-2	TGCGCCAGCAGCCCGGAGGGTCATGGCTACACCTTC	CASSPEGHGYTF
TRBD1	NA	TRBV4-1	TRBJ2-7	TGCGCCAGCAGCCAAGAAAAGGGACAGGGATACGAGCAGTACTTC	CASSQEKGQGYEQYF
NA	NA	TRBV6-2/TRBV6-3	TRBJ1-3	TGTGCCAGCAGTTCTTTGTCCTCTGGAAACACCATATATTTT	CASSSLSSGNTIYF
NA	NA	TRBV28	TRBJ1-3	TGTGCCAGCAGTACTCTTCAGGGGTCCTCTGGAAACACCATATATTTT	CASSTLQGSSGNTIYF
TRBD2	once	TRBV4-2	TRBJ2-1	TGTGCCAGCAGAAAGGGACTAGCGGGGGTGAGGGAGCAGTTCTTC	CASRKGLAGVREQFF
NA	few	TRBV7-2	TRBJ1-5	TGTGCCAGCAGCCCCCCGCTCTGGGGGGATCAGCCCCAGCATTTT	CASSPPLWGDQPQHF
TRBD1	NA	TRBV19	TRBJ2-2	TGTGCCAGTACCGGAGGACAGGGGGCGAACACCGGGGAGCTGTTTTTT	CASTGGQGANTGELFF
NA	NA	TRBV30	TRBJ1-2	TGTGCCTGGAGCCCCCGCGCGGGCTATGGCTACACCTTC	CAWSPRAGYGYTF
TRBD2	once	TRBV27	TRBJ2-3	TGTGCCAGCAGTTTTATTACGGGACTAGCAGCCCAAGATACGCAGTATTTT	CASSFITGLAAQDTQYF
TRBD1	NA	TRBV27	TRBJ1-1	TGTGCCAGCAGTTCCTCGACAGGGGAGTTAGTGAACACTGAAGCTTTCTTT	CASSSSTGELVNTEAFF
NA	NA	TRBV10-3	TRBJ1-5	TGTGCCACCCAAAGACATGGTAGCAATCAGCCCCAGCATTTT	CATQRHGSNQPQHF
TRBD1	NA	TRBV4-2	TRBJ1-4	TGTGCCAGCAGCCAAGAGAGTAGACAGGGAAATGAAAAACTGTTTTTT	CASSQESRQGNEKLFF
NA	NA	TRBV29-1	TRBJ2-6	TGCAGCGTTGTGGAGGATAATAGCTTCTCTGGGGCCAACGTCCTGACTTTC	CSVVEDNSFSGANVLTF